The 13 T cell receptor beta chains presented below share a single source sample, sequenced in a study of blood T cell repertoires in COVID-19. The table came from immunoSEQ multiplex PCR; TCRdb's copy has only in-frame clones and leaves some out. Counted here are about 200,000 clones, 85% to 90% occurring once; the ten biggest clones make up about 1.3%. Sequences were obtained from PBMCs or T cells enriched from blood (not recorded which). The origin of the receptors is a man younger than 45 who had recovered from COVID-19.

The chain is built from TRBV6-5 and TRBJ2-2, with D hard to call. CDR3 length: 13 residues. Per the germline V gene, CDR1 is MNHEY and CDR2 is SVGAGI. The germline V and J ends were trimmed by 1 base and 6 bases, with 6 bases remaining between them. CDR3 protein: CASSYYTPGELFF. The CDR3 bases are TGTGCCAGCAGTTACTACACACCCGGGGAGCTGTTTTTT.

This chain uses TRBV7-8 with TRBJ2-7; D unresolved. Trimming left V 0 bases short and J 0 bases short, with 6 bases between. The CDR3 is made up of 14 amino acids. Germline V gene lookup returns CDR1 SGHVS and CDR2 FQNEAQ. CDR3 DNA sequence: TGTGCCAGCAGCTTAGCTATCTACTCCTACGAGCAGTACTTC. It codes for CASSLAIYSYEQYF.

The chain links TRBV7-9 to TRBJ2-5; TRBD1 agrees at 9 bases. Looked up from germline, CDR1 is SEHNR and CDR2 is FQNEAQ (reference sequence). J gave up 5 bases and V 3 bases, and 13 bases lay outside the gene matches. The CDR3 loop spans 17 amino acids. Here the CDR3 DNA reads TGTGCCAGCAGCTTCTACCGGGACAGGGAATTTACGGAGACCCAGTACTTC. Its protein product is CASSFYRDREFTETQYF.

This clone was recorded only once. The DNA for the CDR3 is TGCGCCAGCAGTGGGGGGACGTGGGAGGGGGGACAGAACACTGAAGCTTTCTTT. Its translation is CASSGGTWEGGQNTEAFF. The rearrangement links TRBV10-2 to TRBJ1-1; D might be TRBD1 (6 bases). CDR3 length: 18 residues. Germline V gives CDR1 WSHSY, CDR2 SAAADI. Trimming cost V 4 bases and J 1 base, with 22 bases left between them.

The chain uses TRBV5-8 and TRBJ1-3; no reliable D call. V was cut by 6 bases and J by 1 base, with 11 bases left in between. This CDR3 comprises 14 residues. The germline V gene has CDR1 SGHTS and CDR2 YDEGEE. CDR3 protein: CASNMRESGNTIYF. The CDR3 region has the DNA TGTGCCAGCAACATGAGGGAATCTGGAAACACCATATATTTT.

This CDR3 reads CAISAPTGSGYTF. DNA of the CDR3: TGTGCCATCAGTGCACCCACAGGTTCTGGCTACACCTTC. V and J are TRBV10-3 and TRBJ1-2, with a possible D match to TRBD1 (5 bases). V was trimmed by 4 bases and J by 7 bases, leaving 13 bases between them. Germline values: CDR1 ENHRY, CDR2 SYGVKD. CDR3 length: 13 residues.

V gene TRBV7-9 combines with J gene TRBJ2-7, with D possibly TRBD2 on 5 matching bases. Germline values: CDR1 SEHNR, CDR2 FQNEAQ (reference sequence). Trimming removed 5 bases from V and 4 bases from J, with 12 bases in between. The CDR3 extends over 13 amino acids. The DNA of the CDR3 is TGTGCCAGCAGCACAATGGGGAGTTACGAGCAGTACTTC. It yields the protein CASSTMGSYEQYF. Full variable domain (outside the CDR3, taken from reference TRBV7-9 and TRBJ2-7): DTGVSQNPRHKITKRGQNVTFRCDPISEHNRLYWYRQTLGQGPEFLTYFQNEAQLEKSRLLSDRFSAERPKGSFSTLEIQRTEQGDSAMYLCASSTMGSYEQYFGPGTRLTVT.

The chain joins TRBV6-4 to TRBJ2-3, with D maybe TRBD2 (5 bases). Germline assignment: CDR1 MRHNA and CDR2 SNTAGT. The CDR3 spans 13 residues. V dropped 5 bases and J dropped 6 bases, with 12 bases sitting between them. CDR3 loop: CASSFKGEDTQYF. The CDR3 DNA follows: TGTGCCAGCAGTTTCAAGGGAGAGGATACGCAGTATTTT.

This clone was detected once. The chain is built from TRBV29-1 and TRBJ1-4; 8 bases are shared with TRBD1. CDR3 length: 14 amino acids. Germline V gene lookup returns CDR1 SQVTM and CDR2 ANQGSEA. Germline trimming cut 4 bases from V and 5 bases from J; bases unmatched to any gene: 6. CDR3 bases: TGCAGCGTTGTGGGGGACAGGCCCAATGAAAAACTGTTTTTT. This encodes CSVVGDRPNEKLFF.

The rearrangement links TRBV4-1 to TRBJ2-5; 10 nucleotides line up with TRBD1. V lost 4 bases, J lost 5 bases, and 7 bases stayed unmatched. The CDR3 loop spans 15 amino acids. Germline CDR1 MGHRA, CDR2 YSYEKL. CDR3 nucleotides: TGCGCCAGCAGCCCTGGACAGGGGGAATGGGAGACCCAGTACTTC. Translating it yields CASSPGQGEWETQYF.

CDR3 region: CASSERRRTAYGYTF. For the CDR3, the DNA is TGTGCCAGCAGTGAAAGGCGGAGGACAGCCTATGGCTACACCTTC. V gene TRBV6-1 combines with J gene TRBJ1-2; D is possibly TRBD1 (6 bases). Trimming removed 2 bases at V and 4 bases at J, with 14 bases between. CDR3 length: 15 amino acids. Germline V gene lookup returns CDR1 MNHNS and CDR2 SASEGT.

The CDR3 nucleotides are TGCGCCAGCAGAACAGGGAACACTGAAGCTTTCTTT. It is translated as CASRTGNTEAFF. The V and J genes are TRBV10-2 and TRBJ1-1; tentative D call: TRBD1 (5 bases). CDR3 length equals 12 residues. The germline V gene encodes CDR1 WSHSY and CDR2 SAAADI. Between the trimmed V and J ends, which lost 6 bases and 1 base, there was a span of 6 bases.

Regarding this clone: The junction does not match germline at one end; this may be a read error. The chain combines TRBV7-7 with TRBJ2-2; 7 bases are a match to TRBD1. CDR1 and CDR2 (germline): SSHAT, FNYEAQ (reference sequence). This CDR3 has 16 amino acids. This chain's CDR3 is CASSPWTGTNTGELFF. Here the CDR3 DNA reads TGTGCTAGCAGCCCCTGGACAGGCACGAACACCGGGGAGCTGTTTTTT.